A selection of T cell receptor beta chains follows, all from one sample in a study of blood T cell repertoires in COVID-19. Clones were sequenced by immunoSEQ multiplex PCR, and TCRdb holds only the in-frame ones, with some missing. Among some 200,000 clones listed, roughly 76% were seen once. The sequenced material came from peripheral blood. These receptors were taken from a woman in her thirties or forties with COVID-19, enrolled during active disease. Both conserved end residues are part of each CDR3. D genes are given only for firm matches. Expanded clones get a size class; other rows say once, few or many, or leave the size out.

v_gene,j_gene,abundance,d_gene,CDR3aa,CDR3nt
TRBV2,TRBJ2-5,once,TRBD1,CAGGQGWETQYF,TGTGCCGGAGGACAGGGGTGGGAGACCCAGTACTTC
TRBV27,TRBJ2-5,-,-,CASSLLGREKTQYF,TGTGCCAGCAGTTTATTGGGCAGGGAAAAGACCCAGTACTTC
TRBV28,TRBJ2-7,-,-,CASSFRGGHEQYF,TGTGCCAGCAGTTTCCGCGGGGGCCACGAGCAGTACTTC
TRBV29-1,TRBJ2-3,-,-,CSAQEGSLDTDTQYF,TGCAGCGCCCAAGAGGGTAGTCTAGACACAGATACGCAGTATTTT
TRBV7-2,TRBJ2-5,-,-,CASSSSTGPTHQYF,TGTGCCAGCAGCTCATCCACAGGACCGACGCACCAGTACTTC
TRBV19,TRBJ1-2,-,TRBD1,CASSTRQGGYTF,TGTGCCAGTAGTACAAGACAGGGAGGTTACACCTTC
TRBV2,TRBJ1-2,-,-,CASSVWLNGYTF,TGTGCCAGCAGTGTCTGGCTCAATGGCTACACCTTC
TRBV3-1/TRBV3-2,TRBJ1-1,few,-,CASSQGRGVVRNTEAFF,TGTGCCAGCAGCCAGGGTCGCGGGGTTGTCAGGAACACTGAAGCTTTCTTT
TRBV28,TRBJ2-3,-,-,CASSLAASSLVQYF,TGTGCCAGCAGTTTAGCGGCCAGCTCCTTGGTGCAGTATTTT
TRBV9,TRBJ2-1,-,TRBD1,CASSVGADPGGEQFF,TGTGCCAGCAGCGTAGGAGCGGACCCAGGGGGTGAGCAGTTCTTC
TRBV5-6,TRBJ2-1,-,-,CASSPTPGSHNEQFF,TGTGCCAGCAGCCCTACCCCCGGGAGTCACAATGAGCAGTTCTTC
TRBV7-2,TRBJ2-5,-,TRBD2,CASSLTLLAGVQETQYF,TGTGCCAGCAGCTTAACTCTACTAGCGGGGGTCCAAGAGACCCAGTACTTC
TRBV7-9,TRBJ2-1,-,TRBD2,CASSLGLAGDRSYNEQFF,TGTGCCAGCAGCTTGGGACTAGCGGGGGATCGCTCCTACAATGAGCAGTTCTTC
TRBV28,TRBJ1-1,-,-,CASSLAGMAEAFF,TGTGCCAGCAGTTTAGCAGGGATGGCTGAAGCTTTCTTT
TRBV19,TRBJ1-5,-,-,CASSRTAGNQPQHF,TGTGCCAGTAGTCGAACCGCGGGCAATCAGCCCCAGCATTTT
TRBV21-1,TRBJ2-7,-,-,CASSRGGSRSYEQYF,TGTGCCAGCAGCAGGGGGGGCAGCCGAAGCTACGAGCAGTACTTC
TRBV27,TRBJ1-6,once,-,CASSLKGHKMGSPLHF,TGTGCCAGCAGTTTAAAGGGGCACAAAATGGGGTCACCCCTCCACTTT
TRBV3-1/TRBV3-2,TRBJ2-2,-,-,CASSSGRTGELFF,TGTGCCAGCAGCTCGGGGAGGACCGGGGAGCTGTTTTTT
TRBV19,TRBJ1-5,many,-,CASSMAVGNQPQHF,TGTGCCAGTAGTATGGCGGTGGGCAATCAGCCCCAGCATTTT
TRBV29-1,TRBJ2-1,-,-,CSVNRDMRYNEQFF,TGCAGCGTCAACCGGGACATGAGGTACAATGAGCAGTTCTTC
TRBV5-5,TRBJ2-2,-,-,CASSGSLAGELFF,TGTGCCAGCAGCGGGAGCCTCGCCGGGGAGCTGTTTTTT
TRBV28,TRBJ2-2,-,-,CASSLSPQHGELFF,TGTGCCAGCAGTTTATCCCCACAACACGGGGAGCTGTTTTTT
TRBV18,TRBJ2-1,-,TRBD2,CASSAGLAVYNEQFF,TGTGCCAGCTCGGCCGGACTAGCCGTCTACAATGAGCAGTTCTTC
TRBV5-1,TRBJ2-5,-,-,CASSLALGGETQYF,TGCGCCAGCAGCTTGGCCCTAGGCGGGGAGACCCAGTACTTC
TRBV6-5,TRBJ2-1,once,-,CASSNGYDEQFF,TGTGCCAGCAGCAACGGGTATGATGAGCAGTTCTTC
TRBV29-1,TRBJ2-1,-,TRBD1,CSASDRASYNEQFF,TGCAGCGCCTCGGACAGGGCCTCCTACAATGAGCAGTTCTTC
TRBV5-6,TRBJ2-3,few,-,CASSLPISTDTQYF,TGTGCCAGCAGCTTGCCTATATCCACAGATACGCAGTATTTT
TRBV6-5,TRBJ2-1,-,TRBD2,CASSYPGGSEQFF,TGTGCCAGCAGTTACCCCGGGGGGTCTGAGCAGTTCTTC